These 14 T cell receptor beta chains were all obtained from the same sample, sequenced in a study of graft-versus-host responses after intestinal transplantation. Assay used: immunoSEQ multiplex PCR; TCRdb lists only in-frame clones, some missing. The table has tens of thousands of clones, over 90% seen once; the top ten hold over 20%. These receptors' targets are unknown. The sample in question was unstimulated CD8+ T cells sorted from spleen or lymph node cells, obtained before transplant. All receptors derive from a human donor who was the organ donor for an intestinal transplant.

The chain links TRBV4-3 to TRBJ1-4; perhaps TRBD1 as D (6 bases). Trimming pared 3 bases from V and 12 bases from J, leaving 26 bases between. The length of the CDR3 is 17 residues. Looked up from germline, CDR1 is LGHNA and CDR2 is YSLEER. In DNA form, the CDR3 reads TGCGCCAGCAGCCATAAAAGGATCGGGGGGGCCCATCGAGAACTGTTTTTT. This encodes CASSHKRIGGAHRELFF.

This chain connects TRBV5-4 to TRBJ2-1; 11 positions agree with TRBD2. The CDR3 is 15 amino acids. The germline CDR1 and CDR2 sequences are SGHNT and YYREEE (reference sequence). V lost 2 bases, J lost 7 bases, and 5 bases stayed unmatched. CDR3 in amino acids: CASSLLAGARNEQFF. The CDR3 DNA sequence: TGTGCCAGCAGCTTACTAGCGGGAGCCAGGAATGAGCAGTTCTTC.

The chain uses TRBV19 and TRBJ2-7; the D gene is possibly TRBD1 (6 bases). The germline V gene has CDR1 LNHDA and CDR2 SQIVND (reference sequence). V shed 3 bases and J shed 1 base, with 13 bases lying between them. The CDR3 consists of 15 residues. CDR3 bases: TGTGCCAGTAGTATGGGACACCTGTCTTCCTACGAGCAGTACTTC. As protein: CASSMGHLSSYEQYF.

J is TRBJ2-1 and V is TRBV19; D assignment may be TRBD1 or TRBD2 (5 bases each). V lost 3 bases, J lost 3 bases, and 6 bases lay in between. This CDR3 is built from 13 residues. The V gene's germline CDR1 is LNHDA and CDR2 SQIVND (reference sequence). The CDR3 sequence is CASSMGDYNEQFF. The DNA of the CDR3 is TGTGCCAGTAGTATGGGGGACTACAATGAGCAGTTCTTC.

The chain joins TRBV25-1 to TRBJ2-3; TRBD2 agrees at 9 bases. Germline CDR1 and CDR2: MGHDK and SYGVNS. This CDR3 spans 17 amino acids. V lost 0 bases, J lost 0 bases, and 4 bases stayed unmatched. CDR3 region: CASSEYPTSGSTDTQYF. The CDR3 nucleotides read TGTGCCAGCAGTGAATATCCTACTAGCGGGAGCACAGATACGCAGTATTTT.

The CDR3 coding sequence is TGCGCCAGCAATTATGCGGGGGGTTTTGGTAATGAGCAGTTCTTC. It specifies CASNYAGGFGNEQFF. V is TRBV4-3 and J is TRBJ2-1, with 8 bases that match TRBD2. Losses at the gene ends were 7 bases for V and 7 bases for J; bases not matched to a gene: 12. Germline values: CDR1 LGHNA, CDR2 YSLEER. The CDR3 has 15 residues.

This chain uses TRBV9 with TRBJ1-2; 7 bases agree with TRBD1. J gave up 4 bases and V 0 bases, and 3 bases lay outside the gene matches. The CDR3 has 14 residues. Germline V gene sequence: CDR1 SGDLS, CDR2 YYNGEE. CDR3 nucleotides: TGTGCCAGCAGCGTAGGAGGGGGCGGCTATGGCTACACCTTC. Its translation: CASSVGGGGYGYTF. Full variable domain (missing parts from reference TRBV9 and TRBJ1-2): DSGVTQTPKHLITATGQRVTLRCSPRSGDLSVYWYQQSLDQGLQFLIQYYNGEERAKGNILERFSAQQFPDLHSELNLSSLELGDSALYFCASSVGGGGYGYTFGSGTRLTVV.

The rearrangement joins TRBV7-2 to TRBJ1-5; maybe TRBD1 (5 bases). The V and J ends lost 3 bases and 1 base respectively, with 7 bases between them. The germline V gene encodes CDR1 SGHTA and CDR2 FQGNSA. The CDR3 is made up of 14 amino acids. DNA of the CDR3: TGTGCCAGCAGCTTGGGACTGAGCAATCAGCCCCAGCATTTT. As protein: CASSLGLSNQPQHF.

The chain carries TRBV7-2 and TRBJ2-3; 9 positions match TRBD2. J lost 4 bases, V lost 3 bases, and 8 bases had no gene match. The CDR3 is 16 residues long. CDR1 and CDR2 (germline): SGHTA, FQGNSA. This chain's CDR3 is CASSFPGLAPADTQYF. The CDR3 DNA follows: TGTGCCAGCAGCTTTCCGGGACTAGCCCCGGCAGATACGCAGTATTTT.

The rearrangement links TRBV7-3 to TRBJ1-4; D remains unclear. The germline V gene has CDR1 SGHTA and CDR2 FQGTGA. This CDR3 spans 15 amino acids. Deletions cut 5 bases from V and 0 bases from J, with 10 bases between. DNA of the CDR3: TGTGCCAGCAGCGCCTCAACTGCAACTAATGAAAAACTGTTTTTT. Translating gives CASSASTATNEKLFF.

V and J are TRBV28 and TRBJ2-5, with D possibly TRBD1 on 7 matching bases. The V and J ends lost 4 bases and 5 bases respectively, with 20 bases between them. Germline V gene data show CDR1 as MDHEN and CDR2 as SYDVKM. This CDR3 has 16 amino acids. The CDR3 reads CASSSRNRGGRETQYF. Written as DNA, the CDR3 is TGTGCCAGCAGTTCCCGAAACAGGGGTGGGAGGGAGACCCAGTACTTC.

V is TRBV29-1 and J is TRBJ2-7, with D tentatively TRBD1 (5 bases). Germline assignment: CDR1 SQVTM and CDR2 ANQGSEA. The V end was cut by 6 bases, the J end by 7 bases, with 16 bases between. This CDR3 has 12 residues. The CDR3 sequence: CSVRSGLWEQYF. As DNA, the CDR3 is TGCAGCGTGCGCTCAGGGCTGTGGGAGCAGTACTTC.

The rearrangement uses TRBV4-1 and TRBJ2-3; 9 bases align to TRBD1. The germline gives CDR1 MGHRA, CDR2 YSYEKL. Losses at the gene ends were 3 bases for V and 0 bases for J; bases not matched to a gene: 4. CDR3 size: 16 residues. Here the CDR3 reads CASSQGQGTSTDTQYF. CDR3 nucleotide sequence: TGCGCCAGCAGCCAGGGACAGGGAACTAGCACAGATACGCAGTATTTT.

This chain links TRBV9 with TRBJ1-1, with D unclear. The V gene's germline CDR1 is SGDLS and CDR2 YYNGEE. The CDR3 totals 13 residues. V gave up 0 bases and J gave up 6 bases, with 9 bases separating them. The CDR3 nucleotides are TGTGCCAGCAGCGTAGAGGTAGCATCTGAAGCTTTCTTT. Translating it yields CASSVEVASEAFF. Filled out from reference TRBV9 and TRBJ1-1, the complete variable domain reads DSGVTQTPKHLITATGQRVTLRCSPRSGDLSVYWYQQSLDQGLQFLIQYYNGEERAKGNILERFSAQQFPDLHSELNLSSLELGDSALYFCASSVEVASEAFFGQGTRLTVV.